Presented here are 4 T cell receptor beta chains from one specimen sequenced in a study of neurological immune-mediated disorders. Time point noted: longitudinal time-point 1 (baseline). TCRdb itself ran the 5' RACE reads through MiXCR, one entry per CDR3 protein. This sample carries fewer than 90,000 distinct CDR3 sequences, roughly 10% of them seen once, and the ten largest clones take roughly 9%. The sequencing input was PBMCs. The receptors come from a man aged 25-40 years in good health.

This clonotype was detected ten times or more. The chain uses TRBV20-1 and TRBJ2-7, with D possibly being TRBD2 (6 bases). The CDR3 spans 15 residues. Germline values: CDR1 DFQATT, CDR2 SNEGSKA (reference sequence). With 0 bases removed from V and 0 bases from J, the gap between germline ends came to 12 bases. CDR3 region: CSARDGGSPSYEQYF. In DNA form, the CDR3 reads TGCAGTGCTAGAGATGGGGGGAGTCCCTCCTACGAGCAGTACTTC.

This clonotype appeared many times. The genes are TRBV28 and TRBJ2-1, with 13 bases matching TRBD2. V shed 6 bases and J 13 bases; nucleotides not matched to a gene: 9. There are 14 residues in the CDR3. Germline loops: CDR1 MDHEN, CDR2 SYDVKM. In DNA form, the CDR3 reads TGTGCCAGCAGACCCGGGACTAGCGGGATCCCCCAGTTCTTC. Encoded protein: CASRPGTSGIPQFF. The complete variable domain, with remaining parts taken from reference TRBV28 and TRBJ2-1, reads DVKVTQSSRYLVKRTGEKVFLECVQDMDHENMFWYRQDPGLGLRLIYFSYDVKMKEKGDIPEGYSVSREKKERFSLILESASTNQTSMYLCASRPGTSGIPQFFGPGTRLTVL.

By share of the sample, this clonotype is medium-sized. The chain uses TRBV9 and TRBJ2-1, with 7 bases identical to TRBD1. V lost 3 bases and J lost 1; bases outside the gene matches: 10. CDR1 and CDR2 from the germline V gene are SGDLS and YYNGEE. This CDR3 spans 17 amino acids. The CDR3 is CASSALGTARSYNEQFF. Here the CDR3 DNA reads TGTGCCAGCAGCGCCCTAGGGACAGCGAGGTCCTACAATGAGCAGTTCTTC.

This clonotype appeared many times. V usage is TRBV28 and J usage is TRBJ2-4; D gene ambiguous. V gave up 4 bases and J gave up 0 bases, with 7 bases separating them. This CDR3 has 14 residues. CDR1 and CDR2 (germline): MDHEN, SYDVKM. The CDR3 DNA sequence: TGTGCCAGCAGTTCACCCGCAGCCAAAAACATTCAGTACTTC. Its translation is CASSSPAAKNIQYF.